These 7 T cell receptor beta chains were all obtained from the same sample, sequenced in a study of T-cell memory formation after mild COVID-19. TCRdb reanalysed the 5' RACE reads using MiXCR and keeps one entry per CDR3 protein. The table records hundreds of thousands of distinct CDR3 sequences, approximately 15% of them present only once. Sequenced sample: PBMCs or a T cell subset sorted from them (not recorded which). The receptor source for this set is an adult woman who had mild COVID-19 (a few samples of this study predate the infection). Cell type and time point are not known.

There are a few counts of this clonotype. The chain uses TRBV6-5 and TRBJ1-1; D ambiguous. The CDR3 runs 12 residues. Germline CDR1 MNHEY, CDR2 SVGAGI. Deletions cut 4 bases from V and 6 bases from J, with 9 bases between. The CDR3 region has the DNA TGTGCCAGCAGTTCGATCGATGCTGAAGCTTTCTTT. Amino acids: CASSSIDAEAFF.

This clonotype was counted ten times or more. V and J are TRBV5-5 and TRBJ1-5, with 10 bases matching TRBD1. This CDR3 has 16 amino acids. Germline V gene data show CDR1 as SGHKS and CDR2 as YYEKEE (reference sequence). J lost 4 bases, V lost 1 base, and 5 bases had no gene match. CDR3 amino acids: CASSLSAGQGNQPQHF. DNA of the CDR3: TGTGCCAGCAGCTTGTCAGCGGGACAGGGGAATCAGCCCCAGCATTTT. The whole variable domain, filled in from reference TRBV5-5 and TRBJ1-5, reads DAGVTQSPTHLIKTRGQQVTLRCSPISGHKSVSWYQQVLGQGPQFIFQYYEKEERGRGNFPDRFSARQFPNYSSELNVNALLLGDSALYLCASSLSAGQGNQPQHFGDGTRLSIL.

This chain links TRBV5-1 with TRBJ2-5, with 16 bases fitting TRBD2. The J segment lost 2 bases and the V segment lost 3 bases, leaving 4 bases of the junction unmatched. This CDR3 region has 17 residues. The germline CDR1 and CDR2 sequences are SGHRS and YFSETQ. The CDR3 loop reads CASSWGLAGGSQETQYF. The CDR3 DNA is TGCGCCAGCAGCTGGGGACTAGCGGGGGGGTCTCAAGAGACCCAGTACTTC.

The chain has TRBV20-1 and TRBJ2-3; 14 bases map to TRBD2. V gave up 7 bases and J gave up 4 bases; unmatched junction bases: 7. Germline CDR1 reads DFQATT; CDR2 reads SNEGSKA (reference sequence). The CDR3 is 15 residues long. The CDR3 DNA follows: TGCAGTGGCTTGACTAGCGGGAGGGGGGCAGATACGCAGTATTTT. It yields the protein CSGLTSGRGADTQYF.

This clonotype occurred many times. The chain couples TRBV11-2 to TRBJ2-2; no definite D call. This CDR3 is 12 amino acids long. Per germline, CDR1 SGHAT and CDR2 FQNNGV. The V gene lost 6 bases and the J gene lost 6 bases, with 8 bases spanning the gap. CDR3 DNA sequence: TGTGCCAGCAGAACTTTGTCCGGGGAGCTGTTTTTT. Translation gives CASRTLSGELFF.

This clonotype was picked up a small number of times. The chain links TRBV6-1 to TRBJ1-1, with D hard to call. Trimming removed 6 bases from V and 0 bases from J, with 5 bases in between. Germline V gene lookup returns CDR1 MNHNS and CDR2 SASEGT. The CDR3 length is 12 residues. This chain's CDR3 is CASRLMNTEAFF. Here the CDR3 DNA reads TGTGCCAGCAGGTTAATGAACACTGAAGCTTTCTTT.

This clonotype was observed at least ten times. The V gene is TRBV5-1, the J gene TRBJ2-3, with 7 bases matching TRBD1. Trimming cost V 6 bases and J 7 bases; bases outside gene matches: 23. The CDR3 runs 18 residues. Per the germline V gene, CDR1 is SGHRS and CDR2 is YFSETQ. The DNA of the CDR3 is TGCGCCAGCACCCCGTTTCGACAGGGCGCACGGGAAAAAAATACGCAGTATTTT. Amino acids: CASTPFRQGAREKNTQYF.